The 23 T cell receptor beta chains below all came from one sample that was sequenced in a study of blood T cell repertoires in COVID-19. Clones were sequenced by immunoSEQ multiplex PCR, and TCRdb holds only the in-frame ones, with some missing. In the table there are some 310,000 clones, about 90% of which are singletons. Sequencing was performed on peripheral blood. These receptors were collected from a woman aged 25 to 39 with COVID-19, enrolled during active disease.

This clone appeared a single time. J is TRBJ1-2 and V is TRBV30, with 9 bases lining up with TRBD1. V dropped 5 bases and J dropped 8; count of bases not matched to a gene: 6. Looked up from germline, CDR1 is GTSNPN and CDR2 is SVGIG (reference sequence). The CDR3 consists of 12 residues. As DNA, the CDR3 is TGTGCCTGGGCAACAGGGGGCGGAGGCTACACCTTC. It is translated as CAWATGGGGYTF.

The chain joins TRBV2 to TRBJ2-3; D is ambiguous. From germline, CDR1 is SNHLY and CDR2 FYNNEI. The CDR3 is 20 residues long. Trimming left V 2 bases short and J 1 base short, with 25 bases between. CDR3 sequence reads: CASSEPVNRKATHGTDTQYF. Written as DNA, the CDR3 is TGTGCCAGCAGTGAACCGGTTAACAGAAAAGCCACGCACGGCACAGATACGCAGTATTTT.

The gene calls are TRBV27 and TRBJ2-6, with 9 nucleotides matching TRBD1. Trimming took 6 bases from V and 2 from J; bases not matched to a gene: 8. The CDR3 sequence is 17 residues long. Germline V gives CDR1 MNHEY, CDR2 SMNVEV (reference sequence). The CDR3 reads CASRPGQGIAGANVLTF. CDR3 DNA sequence: TGTGCCAGCAGGCCGGGACAGGGAATCGCTGGGGCCAACGTCCTGACTTTC.

The chain recombines TRBV19 with TRBJ2-1, with a possible D match to TRBD2 (5 bases). Germline CDR1 and CDR2: LNHDA and SQIVND (reference sequence). The CDR3 totals 15 residues. V dropped 2 bases and J dropped 3 bases, with 11 bases sitting between them. CDR3 in amino acids: CASSIIAEGYNEQFF. The CDR3 nucleotides read TGTGCCAGTAGTATAATAGCAGAGGGCTACAATGAGCAGTTCTTC.

The rearrangement joins TRBV9 to TRBJ1-2; D gene ambiguous. The ends were cut back, 1 base at V and 5 bases at J, with 12 bases in the middle. Looked up from germline, CDR1 is SGDLS and CDR2 is YYNGEE. This CDR3 has 14 amino acids. The CDR3: CASSVTITSYGYTF. CDR3 DNA: TGTGCCAGCAGCGTAACCATAACATCTTATGGCTACACCTTC.

This rearrangement joins TRBV19 to TRBJ1-5; 7 nucleotides line up with TRBD1. The V gene's germline CDR1 is LNHDA and CDR2 SQIVND (reference sequence). After removal of 4 bases from V and 5 bases from J, the junction contained 11 bases not matched to a gene. The CDR3 is made up of 16 amino acids. In nucleotides, the CDR3 is TGTGCCAGTAGTAAGACAGGGACCTATCTCGATCAGCCCCAGCATTTT. It encodes CASSKTGTYLDQPQHF.

The chain couples TRBV29-1 to TRBJ2-7, with 10 bases aligning to TRBD2. J gave up 9 bases and V 4 bases, and 9 bases lay outside the gene matches. CDR1 SQVTM and CDR2 ANQGSEA come from the germline V gene. The CDR3 sequence is 13 residues long. The CDR3 nucleotides are TGCAGCGTTGTACTAGCGGGGTTCTCTGTGCAGTACTTC. Translating gives CSVVLAGFSVQYF.

V is TRBV2 and J is TRBJ1-4; D not resolved. Deletions cut 7 bases from V and 3 bases from J, with 9 bases between. The CDR3 has 13 residues. The germline gives CDR1 SNHLY, CDR2 FYNNEI. CDR3 in DNA: TGTGCCAGCAACTGGGCAGCTAATGAAAAACTGTTTTTT. It encodes CASNWAANEKLFF.

The rearrangement joins TRBV30 to TRBJ2-7, with 8 bases aligning to TRBD1. The germline V gene has CDR1 GTSNPN and CDR2 SVGIG (reference sequence). The CDR3 extends over 14 amino acids. V shed 4 bases and J 0 bases; nucleotides not matched to a gene: 5. This CDR3 reads CAWKRTGSSYEQYF. DNA of the CDR3: TGTGCCTGGAAGAGGACAGGGAGCTCCTACGAGCAGTACTTC.

The J gene is TRBJ2-7, the V gene TRBV5-4; 7 bases are a match to TRBD2. This CDR3 comprises 19 residues. The germline V gene encodes CDR1 SGHNT and CDR2 YYREEE (reference sequence). V gave up 0 bases and J gave up 1 base; unmatched junction bases: 16. CDR3 sequence: CASSLGVWVSSGPSYEQYF. The CDR3 nucleotides are TGTGCCAGCAGCTTGGGTGTTTGGGTTAGTAGCGGGCCATCCTACGAGCAGTACTTC.

The CDR3 is CASSLIRGDDGYTF. DNA for the CDR3: TGCGCCAGCAGCTTGATCAGGGGGGATGATGGCTACACCTTC. The chain uses TRBV5-1 and TRBJ1-2; 7 nucleotides line up with TRBD1. Looked up from germline, CDR1 is SGHRS and CDR2 is YFSETQ. The CDR3 is 14 amino acids. V shed 1 base and J 6 bases; nucleotides not matched to a gene: 6.

The chain links TRBV11-2 to TRBJ2-3, with D maybe TRBD1 (6 bases). The germline V and J ends were trimmed by 0 bases and 0 bases, with 7 bases remaining between them. The germline CDR1 and CDR2 sequences are SGHAT and FQNNGV. The CDR3 is made up of 15 amino acids. CDR3 DNA sequence: TGTGCCAGCAGCTTAGATCAGGGGAGCACAGATACGCAGTATTTT. As protein: CASSLDQGSTDTQYF.

The V gene is TRBV3-1 (or the pseudogene TRBV3-2), the J gene TRBJ2-1, with TRBD2 matching over 8 bases. J lost 1 base, V lost 2 bases, and 7 bases had no gene match. The CDR3 contains 17 residues. CDR1 and CDR2 (germline): LGHDT, YNNKEL (reference sequence). For the CDR3, the DNA is TGTGCCAGCAGCCAACGGCCTAGCGGGTTGTCCTACAATGAGCAGTTCTTC. This sequence encodes CASSQRPSGLSYNEQFF.

The rearrangement links TRBV4-1 to TRBJ2-7; 13 bases agree with TRBD2. J gave up 0 bases and V 0 bases, and 5 bases lay outside the gene matches. The CDR3 is 18 residues long. Germline V gene lookup returns CDR1 MGHRA and CDR2 YSYEKL. In DNA form, the CDR3 reads TGCGCCAGCAGCCAAGATCAACTAGCGGGAGGGAGCTCCTACGAGCAGTACTTC. Amino acid sequence: CASSQDQLAGGSSYEQYF.

The chain carries TRBV5-1 and TRBJ1-2; tentatively, D is TRBD1 (5 bases). This CDR3 has 14 residues. Germline V gene data show CDR1 as SGHRS and CDR2 as YFSETQ. V was clipped by 0 bases and J by 8 bases, with 14 bases between them. This chain's CDR3 is CASSLVWGDRGYTF. DNA of the CDR3: TGCGCCAGCAGCTTGGTGTGGGGGGATCGGGGCTACACCTTC.

Of note for this clone: It may be a read error: a sequence one base away is much more abundant. CDR3 loop: CASSSRRWNTEAFF. CDR3 DNA: TGTGCCAGCAGTTCCCGGAGGTGGAACACTGAAGCTTTCTTT. This rearrangement joins TRBV27 to TRBJ1-1; unclear D gene. Trimming left V 4 bases short and J 1 base short, with 10 bases between. The length of the CDR3 is 14 residues. Germline V gene lookup returns CDR1 MNHEY and CDR2 SMNVEV (reference sequence).

This clone was observed a handful of times. The chain uses TRBV7-8 and TRBJ2-7; D gene uncertain. The CDR3 extends over 13 amino acids. Germline lookup yields CDR1 SGHVS and CDR2 FQNEAQ. Trimming shortened V by 2 bases and J by 6 bases, and 11 bases separated the two germline ends. Here the CDR3 reads CASSLLSGLEQYF. DNA of the CDR3: TGTGCCAGCAGCTTATTATCTGGGCTCGAGCAGTACTTC. Complete variable domain (other parts from reference TRBV7-8 and TRBJ2-7): GAGVSQSPRYKVAKRGQDVALRCDPISGHVSLFWYQQALGQGPEFLTYFQNEAQLDKSGLPSDRFFAERPEGSVSTLKIQRTQQEDSAVYLCASSLLSGLEQYFGPGTRLTVT.

V is TRBV5-1 and J is TRBJ1-1; tentative D call: TRBD1 (6 bases). This CDR3 is built from 16 residues. V shed 3 bases and J shed 0 bases, with 15 bases lying between them. Looked up from germline, CDR1 is SGHRS and CDR2 is YFSETQ. The CDR3 spells CASSSSDRNMNTEAFF. The CDR3 DNA reads as TGCGCCAGCAGCTCGTCCGACAGGAACATGAACACTGAAGCTTTCTTT.

The chain carries TRBV28 and TRBJ2-7, with D perhaps matching TRBD2 (5 bases). CDR1 and CDR2 from the germline V gene are MDHEN and SYDVKM. This CDR3 comprises 13 residues. Trimming took 2 bases from V and 2 from J, leaving 7 bases between them. For the CDR3, the DNA is TGTGCCAGCAGTTTACCGGGGACCTACGAGCAGTACTTC. Protein sequence: CASSLPGTYEQYF.

The chain recombines TRBV11-2 with TRBJ2-7, with 9 nucleotides matching TRBD1. Trimming removed 3 bases from V and 2 bases from J; junction bases left unmatched: 2. The V gene's germline CDR1 is SGHAT and CDR2 FQNNGV. There are 14 residues in the CDR3. The CDR3 sequence is CASSLGQGAYEQYF. CDR3 nucleotide sequence: TGTGCCAGCAGCTTGGGACAGGGCGCCTACGAGCAGTACTTC.

The chain recombines TRBV11-3 with TRBJ2-3; 11 bases align to TRBD2. V lost 1 base, J lost 3 bases, and 6 bases stayed unmatched. There are 17 residues in the CDR3. Germline V gene data show CDR1 as SGHNT and CDR2 as YENEEA. The CDR3 nucleotides are TGTGCCAGCAGCTTAGGTGCTAGCGGGAGGAAAACAGATACGCAGTATTTT. Protein: CASSLGASGRKTDTQYF.

The CDR3 protein is CASSPTHLGNTIYF. In DNA form, the CDR3 reads TGTGCCAGCAGCCCTACCCACTTGGGAAACACCATATATTTT. V usage is TRBV14 and J usage is TRBJ1-3; D gene unclear. V was cut by 4 bases and J by 4 bases, with 11 bases left in between. CDR1 and CDR2 from the germline V gene are SGHDN and FVKESK. This CDR3 has 14 residues.

CDR3 in amino acids: CASSQDDGDQYF. The CDR3 DNA sequence: TGTGCCAGCAGCCAAGATGACGGGGATCAGTACTTC. The genes are TRBV3-1 (or the pseudogene TRBV3-2) and TRBJ2-4; D may be TRBD2 (5 bases). The V and J ends lost 0 bases and 12 bases respectively, with 9 bases between them. Germline V lookup: CDR1 LGHDT, CDR2 YNNKEL (reference sequence). The CDR3 runs to 12 residues.